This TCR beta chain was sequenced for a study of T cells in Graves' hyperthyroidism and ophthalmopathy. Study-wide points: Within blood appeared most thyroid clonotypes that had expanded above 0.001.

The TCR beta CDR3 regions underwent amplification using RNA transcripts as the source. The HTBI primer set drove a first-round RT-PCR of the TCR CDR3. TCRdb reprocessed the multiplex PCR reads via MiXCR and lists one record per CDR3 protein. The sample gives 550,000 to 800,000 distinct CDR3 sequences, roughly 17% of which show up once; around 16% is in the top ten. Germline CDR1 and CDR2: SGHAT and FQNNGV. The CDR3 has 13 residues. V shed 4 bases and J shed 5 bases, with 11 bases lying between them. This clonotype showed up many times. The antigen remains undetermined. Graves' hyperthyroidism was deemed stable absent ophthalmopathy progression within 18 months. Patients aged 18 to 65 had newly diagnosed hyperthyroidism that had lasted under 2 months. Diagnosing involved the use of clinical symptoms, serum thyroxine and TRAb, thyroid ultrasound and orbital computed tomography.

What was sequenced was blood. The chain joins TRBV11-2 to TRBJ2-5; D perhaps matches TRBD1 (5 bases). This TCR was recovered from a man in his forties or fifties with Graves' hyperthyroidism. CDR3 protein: CASSSQGGETQYF. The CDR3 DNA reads TGTGCCAGCAGCTCGCAGGGTGGGGAGACCCAGTACTTC.